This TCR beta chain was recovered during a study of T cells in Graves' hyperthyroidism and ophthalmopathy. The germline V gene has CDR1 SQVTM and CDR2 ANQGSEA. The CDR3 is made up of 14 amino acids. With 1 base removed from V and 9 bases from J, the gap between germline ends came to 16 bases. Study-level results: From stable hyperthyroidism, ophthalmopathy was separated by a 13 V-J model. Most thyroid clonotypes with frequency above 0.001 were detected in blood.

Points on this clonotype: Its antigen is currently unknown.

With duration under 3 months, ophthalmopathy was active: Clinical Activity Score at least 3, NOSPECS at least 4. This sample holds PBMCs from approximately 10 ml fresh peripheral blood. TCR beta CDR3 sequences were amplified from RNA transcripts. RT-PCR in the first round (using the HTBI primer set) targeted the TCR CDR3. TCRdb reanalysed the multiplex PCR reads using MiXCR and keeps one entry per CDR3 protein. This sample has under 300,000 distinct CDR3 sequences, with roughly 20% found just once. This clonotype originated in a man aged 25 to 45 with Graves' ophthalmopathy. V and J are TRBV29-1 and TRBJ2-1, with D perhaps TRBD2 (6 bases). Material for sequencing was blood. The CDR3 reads CSVEGDSSVGEQFF. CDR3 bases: TGCAGCGTTGAAGGGGACTCGTCGGTAGGTGAGCAGTTCTTC.